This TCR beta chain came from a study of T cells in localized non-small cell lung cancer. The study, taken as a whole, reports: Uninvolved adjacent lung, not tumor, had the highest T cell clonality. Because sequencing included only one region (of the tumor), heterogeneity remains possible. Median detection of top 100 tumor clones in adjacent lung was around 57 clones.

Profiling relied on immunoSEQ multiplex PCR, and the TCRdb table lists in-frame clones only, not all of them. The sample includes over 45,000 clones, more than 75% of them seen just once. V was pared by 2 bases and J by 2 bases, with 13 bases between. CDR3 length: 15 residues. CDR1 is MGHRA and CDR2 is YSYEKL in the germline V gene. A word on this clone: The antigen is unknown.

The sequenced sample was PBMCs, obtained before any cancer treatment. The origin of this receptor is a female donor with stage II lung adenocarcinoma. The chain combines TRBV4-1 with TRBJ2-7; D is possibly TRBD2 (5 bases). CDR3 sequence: CASSQLGRGTYEQYF. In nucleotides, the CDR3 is TGCGCCAGCAGCCAACTCGGTCGGGGAACCTACGAGCAGTACTTC.